The clone carrying this T cell receptor (beta chain) was seen many times. Its antigen is unknown. This sample is drawn from a study of T-cell reconstitution after alpha-beta-depleted transplantation in children. V was pared by 4 bases and J by 2 bases, with 6 bases of the junction left unmatched. Germline V gene data show CDR1 as KGHDR and CDR2 as SFDVKD. The CDR3 consists of 16 residues. Study-wide points: Surviving recipient cells, namely T cells and thymic progenitors, were the source of high day-60 TCRbeta diversity in some patients. The main origin of T-cell counts and diversity one year after transplant was newly produced T cells. The study reportedly traced alpha-beta T cells about two months after transplant to several hundred expanded graft clones.

Preparing the TCRbeta library involved the use of unique molecular identifiers. TCRdb reprocessed the PCR reads via MiXCR and lists one record per CDR3 protein. Counted here are 73,000 or so distinct CDR3 sequences, 4.9% occurring once; the ten biggest clones make up approximately 17%. The sequence was collected from a boy in the first two years of life who had a stem cell transplant for acute myeloid leukemia, so the T cells may come from the graft donor. Sequenced material: PBMCs, mostly from graft donor cells, taken 180 days after TCRalphabeta/CD19-depleted stem cell transplant. V gene TRBV24-1 combines with J gene TRBJ2-5, with 10 bases fitting TRBD2. For the CDR3, the DNA is TGTGCCACCAGTGAAGCCGGGACTAGCGTACAAGAGACCCAGTACTTC. Protein product: CATSEAGTSVQETQYF.